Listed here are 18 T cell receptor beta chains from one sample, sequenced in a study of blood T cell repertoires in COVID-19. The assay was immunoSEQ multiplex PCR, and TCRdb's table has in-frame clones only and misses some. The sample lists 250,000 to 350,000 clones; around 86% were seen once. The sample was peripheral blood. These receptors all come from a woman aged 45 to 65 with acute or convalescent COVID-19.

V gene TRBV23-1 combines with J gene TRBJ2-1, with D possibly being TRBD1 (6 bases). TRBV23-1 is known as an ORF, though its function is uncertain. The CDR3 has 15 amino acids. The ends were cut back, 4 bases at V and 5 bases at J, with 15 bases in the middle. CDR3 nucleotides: TGCGCCAGCAGTCCTCGACAGGAATCACACAATGAGCAGTTCTTC. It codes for CASSPRQESHNEQFF.

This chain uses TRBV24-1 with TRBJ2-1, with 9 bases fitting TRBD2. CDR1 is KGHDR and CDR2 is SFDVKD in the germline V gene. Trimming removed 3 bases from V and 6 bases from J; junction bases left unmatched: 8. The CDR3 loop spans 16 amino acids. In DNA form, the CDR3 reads TGTGCCACCAGTGATCAAATAGCGGGGGTAGTCAATGAGCAGTTCTTC. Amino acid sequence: CATSDQIAGVVNEQFF.

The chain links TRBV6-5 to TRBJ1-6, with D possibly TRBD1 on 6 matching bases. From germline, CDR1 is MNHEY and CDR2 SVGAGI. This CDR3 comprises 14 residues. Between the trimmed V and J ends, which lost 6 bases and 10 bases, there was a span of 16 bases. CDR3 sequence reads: CASRGTGSTSPLHF. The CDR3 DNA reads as TGTGCCAGCAGGGGAACAGGGAGTACCTCACCCCTCCACTTT.

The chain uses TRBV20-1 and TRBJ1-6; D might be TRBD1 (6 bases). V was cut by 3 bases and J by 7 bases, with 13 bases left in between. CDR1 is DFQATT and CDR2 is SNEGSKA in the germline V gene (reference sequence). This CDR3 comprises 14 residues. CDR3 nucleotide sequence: TGCAGTGCTAGTTCGGGACACCTAAATTCACCCCTCCACTTT. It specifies CSASSGHLNSPLHF.

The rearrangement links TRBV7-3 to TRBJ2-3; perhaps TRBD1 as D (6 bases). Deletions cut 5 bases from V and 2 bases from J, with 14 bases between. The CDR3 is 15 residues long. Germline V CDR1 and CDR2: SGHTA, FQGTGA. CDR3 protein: CASSTQGAPTDTQYF. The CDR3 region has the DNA TGTGCCAGCAGCACACAGGGAGCCCCCACAGATACGCAGTATTTT.

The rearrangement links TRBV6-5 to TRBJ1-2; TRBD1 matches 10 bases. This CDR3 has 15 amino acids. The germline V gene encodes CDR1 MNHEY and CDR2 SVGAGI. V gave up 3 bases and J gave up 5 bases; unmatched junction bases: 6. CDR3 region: CASSYPTGGGYGYTF. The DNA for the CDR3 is TGTGCCAGCAGTTATCCGACAGGGGGCGGATATGGCTACACCTTC.

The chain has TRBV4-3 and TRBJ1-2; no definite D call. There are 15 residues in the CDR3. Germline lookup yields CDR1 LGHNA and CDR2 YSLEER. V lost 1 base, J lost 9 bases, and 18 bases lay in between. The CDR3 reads CASSQGLDAVPRYTF. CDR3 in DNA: TGCGCCAGCAGCCAAGGTCTTGACGCGGTCCCACGCTACACCTTC.

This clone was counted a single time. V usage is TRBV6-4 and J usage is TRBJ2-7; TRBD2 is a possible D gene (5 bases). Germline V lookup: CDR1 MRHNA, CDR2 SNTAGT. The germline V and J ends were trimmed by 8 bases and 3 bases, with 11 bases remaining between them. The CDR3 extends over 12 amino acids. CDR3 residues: CASSPGNYEQYF. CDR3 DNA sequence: TGTGCCAGCTCCCCGGGGAACTACGAGCAGTACTTC.

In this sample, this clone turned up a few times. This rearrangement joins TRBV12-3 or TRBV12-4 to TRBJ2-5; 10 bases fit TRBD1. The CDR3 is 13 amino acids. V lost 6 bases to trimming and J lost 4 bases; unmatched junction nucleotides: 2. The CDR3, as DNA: TGTGCCAGCAGGGGGACAGGGGTAGAGACCCAGTACTTC. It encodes CASRGTGVETQYF.

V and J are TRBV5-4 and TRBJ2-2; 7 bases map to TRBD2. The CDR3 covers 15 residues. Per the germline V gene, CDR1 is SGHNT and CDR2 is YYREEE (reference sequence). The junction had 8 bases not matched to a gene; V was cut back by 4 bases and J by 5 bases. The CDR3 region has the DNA TGTGCCAGCAGCCCCGCGGGGGAGAGGACCGGGGAGCTGTTTTTT. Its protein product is CASSPAGERTGELFF.

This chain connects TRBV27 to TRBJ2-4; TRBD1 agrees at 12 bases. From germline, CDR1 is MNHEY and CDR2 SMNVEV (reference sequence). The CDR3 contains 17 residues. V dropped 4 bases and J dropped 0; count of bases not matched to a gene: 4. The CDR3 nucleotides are TGTGCCAGCAGTTCAAGGGACAGGGGGCTAGCCAAAAACATTCAGTACTTC. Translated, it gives CASSSRDRGLAKNIQYF.

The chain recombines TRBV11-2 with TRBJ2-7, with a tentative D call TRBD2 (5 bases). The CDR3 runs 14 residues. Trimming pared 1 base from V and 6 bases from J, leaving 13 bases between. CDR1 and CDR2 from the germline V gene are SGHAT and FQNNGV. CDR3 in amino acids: CASSLAVYSAEQYF. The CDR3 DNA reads TGTGCCAGCAGCTTAGCCGTATATAGCGCCGAGCAGTACTTC. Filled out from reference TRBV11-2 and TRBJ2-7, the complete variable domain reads EAGVAQSPRYKIIEKRQSVAFWCNPISGHATLYWYQQILGQGPKLLIQFQNNGVVDDSQLPKDRFSAERLKGVDSTLKIQPAKLEDSAVYLCASSLAVYSAEQYFGPGTRLTVT.

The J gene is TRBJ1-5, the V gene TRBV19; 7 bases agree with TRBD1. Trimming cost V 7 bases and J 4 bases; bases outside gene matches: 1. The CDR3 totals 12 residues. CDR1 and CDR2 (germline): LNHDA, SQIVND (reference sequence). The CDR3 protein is CASKGQNQPQHF. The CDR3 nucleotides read TGTGCCAGTAAGGGACAGAATCAGCCCCAGCATTTT.

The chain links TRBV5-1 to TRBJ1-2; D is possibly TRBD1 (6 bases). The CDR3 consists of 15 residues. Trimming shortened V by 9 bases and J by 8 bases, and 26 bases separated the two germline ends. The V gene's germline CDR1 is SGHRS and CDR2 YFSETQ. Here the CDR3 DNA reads TGCGCCACCTCTAACGGGACACCCCTCCCGGTCGGCTACACCTTC. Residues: CATSNGTPLPVGYTF.

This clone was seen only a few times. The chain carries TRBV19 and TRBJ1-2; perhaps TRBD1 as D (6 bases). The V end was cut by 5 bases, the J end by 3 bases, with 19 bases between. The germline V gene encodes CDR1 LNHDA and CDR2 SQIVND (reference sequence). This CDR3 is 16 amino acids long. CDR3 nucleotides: TGTGCCAGTAGTCCAGGGGAGGGGACAACATACTATGGCTACACCTTC. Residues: CASSPGEGTTYYGYTF.

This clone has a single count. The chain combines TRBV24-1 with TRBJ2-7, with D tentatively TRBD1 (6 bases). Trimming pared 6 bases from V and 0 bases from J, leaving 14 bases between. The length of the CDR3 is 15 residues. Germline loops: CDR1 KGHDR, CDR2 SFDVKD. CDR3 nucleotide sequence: TGTGCCACCAGTCCCGCAGGGGCCCTCTCCTACGAGCAGTACTTC. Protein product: CATSPAGALSYEQYF.

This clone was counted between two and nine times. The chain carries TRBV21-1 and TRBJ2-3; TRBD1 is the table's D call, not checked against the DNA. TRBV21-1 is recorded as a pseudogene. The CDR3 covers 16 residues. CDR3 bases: TGTGCCAGCAGCAAATCGGGACAGGGACGGTCAGATACGCAGTATTTT. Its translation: CASSKSGQGRSDTQYF.

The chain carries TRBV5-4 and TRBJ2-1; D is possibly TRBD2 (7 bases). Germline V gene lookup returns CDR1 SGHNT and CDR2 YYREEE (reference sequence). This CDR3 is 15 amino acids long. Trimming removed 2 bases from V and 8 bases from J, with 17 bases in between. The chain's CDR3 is CASSFNGGRFDEQFF. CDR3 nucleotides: TGTGCCAGCAGCTTTAACGGGGGGCGGTTTGATGAGCAGTTCTTC.